This record covers a single T cell receptor (beta chain). In the PCR, 60 Vbeta and 13 Jbeta primers were used. Clones were read by immunoSEQ multiplex PCR, and TCRdb kept only the in-frame ones, dropping some. The sample lists tens of thousands of clones, less than 80% occurring once. The CDR3 loop spans 19 amino acids. Germline lookup yields CDR1 MDHEN and CDR2 SYDVKM. V dropped 5 bases and J dropped 0; count of bases not matched to a gene: 16. The data were obtained in a study of cytomegalovirus exposure and HLA in healthy donors. Across the study: Early on, a data release was issued that held 80 million or so unique TCRs from HLA-typed donors.

The chain joins TRBV28 to TRBJ1-3; 7 nucleotides line up with TRBD1. Sequencing was carried out using PBMCs. The sequence came from a woman aged 45 to 65 in good health and CMV-seropositive. CDR3 coding DNA: TGTGCCAGCAGTCCCAACAGGGGACGGTCCCCGAGCTCTGGAAACACCATATATTTT. As protein: CASSPNRGRSPSSGNTIYF.